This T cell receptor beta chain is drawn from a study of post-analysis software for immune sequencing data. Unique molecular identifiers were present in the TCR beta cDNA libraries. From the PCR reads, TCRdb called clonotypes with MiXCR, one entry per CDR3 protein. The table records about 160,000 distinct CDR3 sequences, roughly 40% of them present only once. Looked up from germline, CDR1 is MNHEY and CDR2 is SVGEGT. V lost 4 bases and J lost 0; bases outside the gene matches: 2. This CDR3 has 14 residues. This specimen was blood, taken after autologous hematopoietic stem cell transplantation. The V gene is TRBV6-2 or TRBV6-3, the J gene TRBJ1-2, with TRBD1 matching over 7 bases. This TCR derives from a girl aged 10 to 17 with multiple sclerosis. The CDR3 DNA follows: TGTGCCAGCAGTTGGGGGACAGCTAACTATGGCTACACCTTC. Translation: CASSWGTANYGYTF.